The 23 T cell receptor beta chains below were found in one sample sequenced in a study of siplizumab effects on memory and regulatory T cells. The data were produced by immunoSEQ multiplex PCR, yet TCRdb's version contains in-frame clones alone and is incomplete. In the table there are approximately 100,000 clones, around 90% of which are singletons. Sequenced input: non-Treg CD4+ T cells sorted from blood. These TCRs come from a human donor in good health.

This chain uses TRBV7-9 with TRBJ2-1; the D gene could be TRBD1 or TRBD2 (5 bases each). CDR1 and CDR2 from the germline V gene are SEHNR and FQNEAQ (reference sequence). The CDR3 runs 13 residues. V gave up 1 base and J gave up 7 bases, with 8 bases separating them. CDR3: CASSLVGENEQFF. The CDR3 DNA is TGTGCCAGCAGCTTAGTGGGGGAAAATGAGCAGTTCTTC.

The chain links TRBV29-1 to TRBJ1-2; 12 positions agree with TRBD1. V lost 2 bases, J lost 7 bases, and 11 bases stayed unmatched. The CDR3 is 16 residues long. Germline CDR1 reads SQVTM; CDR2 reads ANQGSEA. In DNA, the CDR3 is TGCAGCGTTGAATGGGGACAGGGGGCGCTTCGGGGTGGCTACACCTTC. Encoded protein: CSVEWGQGALRGGYTF.

This CDR3 is CASSPGRGDNEQFF. The DNA for the CDR3 is TGTGCCAGCAGCCCGGGTAGGGGGGACAATGAGCAGTTCTTC. V and J are TRBV7-3 and TRBJ2-1, with D perhaps being TRBD1 or TRBD2 (6 bases each). From germline, CDR1 is SGHTA and CDR2 FQGTGA. There are 14 residues in the CDR3. Trimming removed 5 bases at V and 5 bases at J, with 13 bases between.

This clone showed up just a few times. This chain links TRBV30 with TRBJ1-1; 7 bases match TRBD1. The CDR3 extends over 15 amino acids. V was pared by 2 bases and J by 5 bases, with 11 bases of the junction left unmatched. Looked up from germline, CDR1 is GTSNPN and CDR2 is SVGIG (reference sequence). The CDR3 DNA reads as TGTGCCTGGAGTCCATATTACGACAGGGAAACTGAAGCTTTCTTT. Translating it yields CAWSPYYDRETEAFF.

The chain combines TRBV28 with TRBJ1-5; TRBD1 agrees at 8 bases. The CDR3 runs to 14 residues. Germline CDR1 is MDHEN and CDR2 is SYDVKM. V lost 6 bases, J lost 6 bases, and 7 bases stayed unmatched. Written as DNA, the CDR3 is TGTGCCAGCAGAAACAACAGGGGGGCTCAGCCCCAGCATTTT. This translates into CASRNNRGAQPQHF.

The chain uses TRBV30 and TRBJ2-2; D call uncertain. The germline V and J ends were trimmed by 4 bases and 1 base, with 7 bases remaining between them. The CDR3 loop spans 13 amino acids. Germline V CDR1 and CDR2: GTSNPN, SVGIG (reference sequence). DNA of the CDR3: TGTGCCTGGAAGGCAGGGAACACCGGGGAGCTGTTTTTT. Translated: CAWKAGNTGELFF. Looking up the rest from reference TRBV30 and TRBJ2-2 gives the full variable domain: SQTIHQWPATLVQPVGSPLSLECTVEGTSNPNLYWYRQAAGRGLQLLFYSVGIGQISSEVPQNLSASRPQDRQFILSSKKLLLSDSGFYLCAWKAGNTGELFFGEGSRLTVL.

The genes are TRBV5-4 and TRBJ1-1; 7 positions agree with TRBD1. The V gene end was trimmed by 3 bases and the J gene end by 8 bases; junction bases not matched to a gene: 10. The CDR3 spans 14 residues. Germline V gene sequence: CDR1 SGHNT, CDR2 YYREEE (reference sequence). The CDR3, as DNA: TGTGCCAGCAGCTCCAGGGGGGCAAGCGTCGAAGCTTTCTTT. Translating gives CASSSRGASVEAFF.

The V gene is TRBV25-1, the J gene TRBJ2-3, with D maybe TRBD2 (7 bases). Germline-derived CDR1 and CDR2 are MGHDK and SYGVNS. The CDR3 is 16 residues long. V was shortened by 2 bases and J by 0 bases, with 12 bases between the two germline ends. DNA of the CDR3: TGTGCCAGCAGTGAACCGAGCGGGACAAGCACAGATACGCAGTATTTT. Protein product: CASSEPSGTSTDTQYF.

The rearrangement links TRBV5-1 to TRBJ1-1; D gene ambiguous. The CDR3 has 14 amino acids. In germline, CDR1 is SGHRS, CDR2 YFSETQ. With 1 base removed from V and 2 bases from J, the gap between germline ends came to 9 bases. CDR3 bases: TGCGCCAGCAGCTTGACATCTAAAAACACTGAAGCTTTCTTT. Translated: CASSLTSKNTEAFF.

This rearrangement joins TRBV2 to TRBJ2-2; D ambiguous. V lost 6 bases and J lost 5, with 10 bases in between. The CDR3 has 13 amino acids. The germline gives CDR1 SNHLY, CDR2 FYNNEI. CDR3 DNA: TGTGCCAGCAGGTACTCGGAGACCGGGGAGCTGTTTTTT. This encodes CASRYSETGELFF. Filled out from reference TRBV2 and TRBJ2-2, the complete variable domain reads EPEVTQTPSHQVTQMGQEVILRCVPISNHLYFYWYRQILGQKVEFLVSFYNNEISEKSEIFDDQFSVERPDGSNFTLKIRSTKLEDSAMYFCASRYSETGELFFGEGSRLTVL.

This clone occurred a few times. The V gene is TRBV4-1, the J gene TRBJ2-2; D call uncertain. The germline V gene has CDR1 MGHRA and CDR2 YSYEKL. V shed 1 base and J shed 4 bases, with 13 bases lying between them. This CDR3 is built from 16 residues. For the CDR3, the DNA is TGCGCCAGCAGCCAAGTTTCAGGTTCGGGCACCGGGGAGCTGTTTTTT. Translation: CASSQVSGSGTGELFF.

The CDR3 nucleotides read TGTGCCAGCAGTGAGGGAGGCCTTATCTACGAGCAGTACTTC. It codes for CASSEGGLIYEQYF. The gene calls are TRBV6-4 and TRBJ2-7; D might be TRBD2 (6 bases). Germline lookup yields CDR1 MRHNA and CDR2 SNTAGT. The CDR3 sequence is 14 residues long. Trimming removed 3 bases at V and 3 bases at J, with 12 bases between.

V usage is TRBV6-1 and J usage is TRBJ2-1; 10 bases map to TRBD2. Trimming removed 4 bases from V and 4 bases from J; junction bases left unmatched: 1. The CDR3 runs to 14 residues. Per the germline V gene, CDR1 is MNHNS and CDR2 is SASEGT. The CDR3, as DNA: TGTGCCAGCAGTGGACTAGCGGGTTACAATGAGCAGTTCTTC. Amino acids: CASSGLAGYNEQFF.

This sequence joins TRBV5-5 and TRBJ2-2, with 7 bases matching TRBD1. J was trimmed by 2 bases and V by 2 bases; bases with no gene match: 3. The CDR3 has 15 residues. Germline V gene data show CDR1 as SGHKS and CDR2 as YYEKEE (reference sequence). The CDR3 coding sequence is TGTGCCAGCAGCTTTACAGGGGCAAACACCGGGGAGCTGTTTTTT. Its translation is CASSFTGANTGELFF.

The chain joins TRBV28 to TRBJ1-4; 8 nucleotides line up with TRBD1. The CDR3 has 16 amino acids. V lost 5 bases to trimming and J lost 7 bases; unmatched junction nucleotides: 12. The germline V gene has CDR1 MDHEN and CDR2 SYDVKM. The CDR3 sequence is CASSPNPGTGSEKLFF. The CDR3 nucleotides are TGTGCCAGCAGTCCTAACCCCGGGACAGGTAGTGAAAAACTGTTTTTT.

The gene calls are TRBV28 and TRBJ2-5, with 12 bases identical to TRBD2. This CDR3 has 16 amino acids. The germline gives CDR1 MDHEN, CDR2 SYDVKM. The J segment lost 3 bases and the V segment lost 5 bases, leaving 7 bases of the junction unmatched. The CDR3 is CASSQGTSGSKETQYF. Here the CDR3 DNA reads TGTGCCAGCAGTCAAGGGACTAGCGGGTCCAAAGAGACCCAGTACTTC.

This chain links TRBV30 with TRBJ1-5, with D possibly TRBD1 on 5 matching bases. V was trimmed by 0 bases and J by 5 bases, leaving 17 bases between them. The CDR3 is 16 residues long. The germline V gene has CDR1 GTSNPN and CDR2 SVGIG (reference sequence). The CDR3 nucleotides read TGTGCCTGGAGTGTACTCGGGGCGAGAGGGGATCAGCCCCAGCATTTT. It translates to CAWSVLGARGDQPQHF.

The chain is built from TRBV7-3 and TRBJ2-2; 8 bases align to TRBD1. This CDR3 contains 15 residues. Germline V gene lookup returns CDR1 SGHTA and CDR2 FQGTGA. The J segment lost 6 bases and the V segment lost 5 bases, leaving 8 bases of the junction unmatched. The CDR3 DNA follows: TGTGCCAGCAGCCTCCGGACAGGGTGGGCCGGGGAGCTGTTTTTT. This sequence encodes CASSLRTGWAGELFF.

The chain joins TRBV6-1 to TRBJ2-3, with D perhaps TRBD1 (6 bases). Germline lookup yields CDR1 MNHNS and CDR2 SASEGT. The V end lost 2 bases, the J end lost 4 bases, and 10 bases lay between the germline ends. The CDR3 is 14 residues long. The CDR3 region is CASSELQGADTQYF. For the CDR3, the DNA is TGTGCCAGCAGTGAACTACAGGGTGCAGATACGCAGTATTTT.

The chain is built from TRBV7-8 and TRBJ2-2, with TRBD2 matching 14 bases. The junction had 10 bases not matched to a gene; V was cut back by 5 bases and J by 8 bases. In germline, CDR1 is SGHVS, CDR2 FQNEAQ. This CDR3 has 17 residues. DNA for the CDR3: TGTGCCAGCAGCCTCTCTCCGGGACTAGCGGGAGCTGGGGAGCTGTTTTTT. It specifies CASSLSPGLAGAGELFF.

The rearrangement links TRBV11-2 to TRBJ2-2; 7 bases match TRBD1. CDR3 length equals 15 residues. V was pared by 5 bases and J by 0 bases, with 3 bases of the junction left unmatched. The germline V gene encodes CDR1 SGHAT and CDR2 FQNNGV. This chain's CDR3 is CASSRQGPNTGELFF. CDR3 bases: TGTGCCAGCAGCCGACAGGGCCCGAACACCGGGGAGCTGTTTTTT.

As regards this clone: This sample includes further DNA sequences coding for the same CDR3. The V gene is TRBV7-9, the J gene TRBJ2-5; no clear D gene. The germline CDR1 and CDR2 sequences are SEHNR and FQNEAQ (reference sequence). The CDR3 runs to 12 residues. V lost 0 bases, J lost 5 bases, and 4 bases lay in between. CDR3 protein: CASSLASETQYF. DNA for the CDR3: TGTGCCAGCAGCTTAGCGTCGGAGACCCAGTACTTC.

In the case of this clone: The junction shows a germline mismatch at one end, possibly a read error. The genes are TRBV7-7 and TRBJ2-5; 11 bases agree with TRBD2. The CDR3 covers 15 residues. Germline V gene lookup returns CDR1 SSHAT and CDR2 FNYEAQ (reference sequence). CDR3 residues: CASSLVLAGVETQYF. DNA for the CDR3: TGTGCTAGCAGCTTAGTACTAGCGGGAGTAGAGACCCAGTACTTC.